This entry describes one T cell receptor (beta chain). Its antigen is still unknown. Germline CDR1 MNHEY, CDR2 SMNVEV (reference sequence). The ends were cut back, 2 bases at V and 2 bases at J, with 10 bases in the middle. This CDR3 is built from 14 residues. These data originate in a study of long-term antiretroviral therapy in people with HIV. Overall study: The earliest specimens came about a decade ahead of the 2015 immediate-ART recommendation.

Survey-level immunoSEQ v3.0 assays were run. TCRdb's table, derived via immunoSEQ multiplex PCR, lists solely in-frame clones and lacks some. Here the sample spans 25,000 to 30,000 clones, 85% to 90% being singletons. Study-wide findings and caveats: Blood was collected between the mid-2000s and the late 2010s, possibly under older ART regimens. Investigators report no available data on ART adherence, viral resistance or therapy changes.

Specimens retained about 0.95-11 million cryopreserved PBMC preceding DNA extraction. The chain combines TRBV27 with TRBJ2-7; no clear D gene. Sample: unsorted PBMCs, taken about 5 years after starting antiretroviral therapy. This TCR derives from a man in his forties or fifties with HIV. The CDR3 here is CASSLSDRAYEQYF. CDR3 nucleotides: TGTGCCAGCAGTTTAAGTGATCGGGCCTACGAGCAGTACTTC.